Shown below are 32 T cell receptor beta chains from a single sample sequenced in a study of T cell repertoires in cytomegalovirus infection. These receptors' antigens are unknown. Using its own MiXCR run on the reads, TCRdb lists one record per CDR3 protein. The sample comprises about 130,000 distinct CDR3 sequences, around 25% of which are singletons, and 30% to 40% rests with the top ten. The sample consisted of PBMCs, sequenced either directly or after in vitro stimulation (not recorded which). These receptors were taken from a human donor in good health (CMV status not recorded). Some clones in this sample may be carry-over from other donors' samples.

This clonotype has at least ten counts. The rearrangement links TRBV28 to TRBJ1-5, with D perhaps matching TRBD1 (5 bases). The CDR3 runs 15 residues. In germline, CDR1 is MDHEN, CDR2 SYDVKM. V was clipped by 7 bases and J by 0 bases, with 13 bases between them. The CDR3 DNA reads as TGTGCCAGCAACTACTGGGGGGATAGCAATCAGCCCCAGCATTTT. The encoded protein is CASNYWGDSNQPQHF.

The rearrangement uses TRBV4-1 and TRBJ2-2; TRBD2 might be the D (5 bases). This CDR3 spans 18 amino acids. Per the germline V gene, CDR1 is MGHRA and CDR2 is YSYEKL. Trimming removed 3 bases from V and 1 base from J, with 18 bases in between. DNA of the CDR3: TGCGCCAGCAGCCACTCCCCGGCGGCTAGCAGGAACACCGGGGAGCTGTTTTTT. Protein sequence: CASSHSPAASRNTGELFF.

This chain connects TRBV20-1 to TRBJ2-7; D perhaps matches TRBD1 (6 bases). The length of the CDR3 is 12 residues. Trimming left V 4 bases short and J 5 bases short, with 12 bases between. CDR1 is DFQATT and CDR2 is SNEGSKA in the germline V gene (reference sequence). The CDR3 DNA is TGCAGTGCTACTACCAGGGGTAACGAGCAGTACTTC. Amino acid sequence: CSATTRGNEQYF.

This clonotype was picked up many times. The chain combines TRBV6-1 with TRBJ2-1; 14 bases agree with TRBD2. The CDR3 contains 16 residues. The trim removed 5 bases at V and 8 bases at J, leaving 8 bases unmatched. The V gene's germline CDR1 is MNHNS and CDR2 SASEGT. The CDR3 DNA follows: TGTGCCAGCAGTCCCATCGGGACTAGCGGGAGTGATGAGCAGTTCTTC. This gives the protein CASSPIGTSGSDEQFF.

This clonotype was detected ten times or more. The rearrangement joins TRBV7-2 to TRBJ2-7; 9 bases agree with TRBD2. CDR1 and CDR2 (germline): SGHTA, FQGNSA. The CDR3 consists of 13 residues. With V trimmed by 6 bases and J by 5 bases, 5 bases remained unmatched. The CDR3 here is CASSIAGADEQYF. CDR3 bases: TGTGCCAGCAGTATAGCGGGAGCCGACGAGCAGTACTTC.

This clonotype was seen a few times. The rearrangement uses TRBV6-1 and TRBJ1-3; D gene uncertain. The CDR3 runs 15 residues. V shed 6 bases and J shed 0 bases, with 12 bases lying between them. CDR1 MNHNS and CDR2 SASEGT come from the germline V gene. DNA for the CDR3: TGTGCCAGCAGAAACAAAGATGTCTCTGGAAACACCATATATTTT. This encodes CASRNKDVSGNTIYF.

This clonotype appeared many times. V and J are TRBV7-2 and TRBJ2-2, with TRBD2 matching over 13 bases. The CDR3 contains 18 residues. The V segment lost 2 bases and the J segment 0 bases; nucleotides outside the gene matches: 3. Germline V gene data show CDR1 as SGHTA and CDR2 as FQGNSA. Here the CDR3 DNA reads TGTGCCAGCAGCTTACTCGGACTAGCGGGAGCGAACACCGGGGAGCTGTTTTTT. Amino acid sequence: CASSLLGLAGANTGELFF.

The V and J genes are TRBV20-1 and TRBJ1-1; D is perhaps TRBD1 (6 bases). Germline-derived CDR1 and CDR2 are DFQATT and SNEGSKA (reference sequence). The CDR3 totals 14 residues. Between the trimmed V and J ends, which lost 1 base and 5 bases, there was a span of 14 bases. Written as DNA, the CDR3 is TGCAGTGCTAGAGGCCAACAGGGACAAACTGAAGCTTTCTTT. As protein: CSARGQQGQTEAFF.

This clonotype was recorded only once. V is TRBV9 and J is TRBJ1-2, with D hard to call. This CDR3 is 13 amino acids long. Germline lookup yields CDR1 SGDLS and CDR2 YYNGEE. Trimming removed 4 bases at V and 0 bases at J, with 7 bases between. This chain's CDR3 is CASSQYPNYGYTF. CDR3 bases: TGTGCCAGCAGCCAGTACCCTAACTATGGCTACACCTTC.

Comments on this clonotype: Since a much larger clone is just one base distant, this may be a read error. The rearrangement links TRBV7-2 to TRBJ2-3; 13 nucleotides line up with TRBD2. Germline V gene lookup returns CDR1 SGHTA and CDR2 FQGNSA. There are 14 residues in the CDR3. This CDR3 is CANSPGLAGDTQYF. Here the CDR3 DNA reads TGTGCCAACAGCCCGGGACTAGCGGGGGATACGCAGTATTTT.

The genes are TRBV4-1 and TRBJ2-4; D is possibly TRBD1 or TRBD2 (5 bases each). The CDR3 has 8 residues. V was clipped by 11 bases and J by 16 bases, with 12 bases between them. Per the germline V gene, CDR1 is MGHRA and CDR2 is YSYEKL. Written as DNA, the CDR3 is TGCGCCCGTTACCGGGGCTACTTC. Its protein product is CARYRGYF.

The chain links TRBV7-8 to TRBJ2-7; 7 bases are shared with TRBD1. Germline V gene sequence: CDR1 SGHVS, CDR2 FQNEAQ. This CDR3 contains 13 residues. The J segment lost 3 bases and the V segment lost 7 bases, leaving 6 bases of the junction unmatched. The CDR3: CASTRGGSYEQYV. The CDR3 nucleotides read TGTGCCAGCACCCGAGGGGGCAGCTACGAGCAGTACGTC.

This clonotype has a handful of counts. The chain uses TRBV12-3 or TRBV12-4 and TRBJ2-1; no reliable D call. Trimming shortened V by 6 bases and J by 5 bases, and 11 bases separated the two germline ends. The CDR3 sequence is 13 residues long. CDR3 DNA sequence: TGTGCCAGCAGCACCTTGTTCGACAATGAGCAGTTCTTC. It specifies CASSTLFDNEQFF.

This clonotype has only a few counts. The V gene is TRBV6-2 or TRBV6-3, the J gene TRBJ2-1, with D possibly TRBD2 on 5 matching bases. Trimming cost V 7 bases and J 5 bases, with 18 bases left between them. Germline V CDR1 and CDR2: MNHEY, SVGEGT. CDR3 length: 15 residues. In nucleotides, the CDR3 is TGTGCCAGCACCCCCGGGTATCGGCGGGACAATGAGCAGTTCTTC. Its protein is CASTPGYRRDNEQFF.

The table lists this clonotype with many counts. Here the CDR3 reads CASSLRASQETQYF. CDR3 DNA: TGTGCCAGCAGCTTACGGGCATCTCAAGAGACCCAGTACTTC. V is TRBV7-2 and J is TRBJ2-5; no definite D call. V was shortened by 2 bases and J by 2 bases, with 9 bases between the two germline ends. Germline CDR1 reads SGHTA; CDR2 reads FQGNSA. This CDR3 has 14 residues.

This chain connects TRBV7-6 to TRBJ2-5, with a possible D match to TRBD1 (5 bases). Germline CDR1 reads SGHVS; CDR2 reads FNYEAQ. This CDR3 region has 15 residues. Trimming stripped 1 base from V and 4 bases from J, with 13 bases between. The DNA of the CDR3 is TGTGCCAGCAGCTTAGAAGGCCAGGGTTTAGAGACCCAGTACTTC. Translation: CASSLEGQGLETQYF.

This clonotype occurred many times. The gene calls are TRBV4-1 and TRBJ2-7; D is unresolved. Looked up from germline, CDR1 is MGHRA and CDR2 is YSYEKL. V lost 4 bases and J lost 1, with 8 bases in between. The CDR3 contains 13 residues. The CDR3 DNA follows: TGCGCCAGCAGCCTCGAGCCATCCTACGAGCAGTACGTC. It codes for CASSLEPSYEQYV.

This clonotype was seen once. V and J are TRBV28 and TRBJ2-3, with TRBD2 identical over 12 bases. V shed 7 bases and J 2 bases; nucleotides not matched to a gene: 19. This CDR3 has 20 residues. Per germline, CDR1 MDHEN and CDR2 SYDVKM. CDR3 DNA sequence: TGTGCCAGCATCCCGGGGACTAGCGGGCTTACTTCCACATCCACAGATACGCAGTATTTT. It encodes CASIPGTSGLTSTSTDTQYF.

This clonotype was seen a handful of times. The gene calls are TRBV6-2 or TRBV6-3 and TRBJ1-5, with D unclear. This CDR3 comprises 14 residues. With 0 bases removed from V and 2 bases from J, the gap between germline ends came to 5 bases. Germline CDR1 reads MNHEY; CDR2 reads SVGEGT. The CDR3 sequence is CASSYSGGNQPQHF. The CDR3 bases are TGTGCCAGCAGTTACTCAGGCGGCAATCAGCCCCAGCATTTT.

This chain joins TRBV4-2 and TRBJ2-7; TRBD2 is a possible D gene (6 bases). Germline CDR1 reads LGHNA; CDR2 reads YNFKEQ. Trimming removed 1 base from V and 3 bases from J, with 13 bases in between. The length of the CDR3 is 15 residues. CDR3 coding DNA: TGTGCCAGCAGCCAAGTATCGGGGGTGGTCTACGAGCAGTACTTC. Translated, it gives CASSQVSGVVYEQYF.

This clonotype has only a few counts. V and J are TRBV24-1 and TRBJ2-5, with TRBD2 identical over 11 bases. The V gene end was trimmed by 0 bases and the J gene end by 5 bases; junction bases not matched to a gene: 13. Looked up from germline, CDR1 is KGHDR and CDR2 is SFDVKD. This CDR3 contains 19 residues. CDR3 sequence: CATSDLGTSGGPPTETQYF. CDR3 sequence (DNA): TGTGCCACCAGTGATTTGGGGACTAGCGGAGGGCCCCCAACGGAGACCCAGTACTTC.

The rearrangement links TRBV7-2 to TRBJ1-4, with D unresolved. CDR1 is SGHTA, CDR2 FQGNSA, per germline. This CDR3 has 13 amino acids. Trimming shortened V by 5 bases and J by 8 bases, and 12 bases separated the two germline ends. The CDR3 protein is CASSARSREKLFF. The CDR3 bases are TGTGCCAGCAGCGCCAGGAGTCGGGAAAAACTGTTTTTT.

This clonotype occurred many times. The V gene is TRBV7-8, the J gene TRBJ2-5; D uncertain. This CDR3 comprises 13 residues. Trimming shortened V by 5 bases and J by 4 bases, and 11 bases separated the two germline ends. Germline lookup yields CDR1 SGHVS and CDR2 FQNEAQ. In DNA form, the CDR3 reads TGTGCCAGCAGCAATTACCCTAGAGAGACCCAGTACTTC. Its translation is CASSNYPRETQYF.

Turning to this clonotype: Possible read error: a much larger clone is one base away. The CDR3 does not close with the conserved phenylalanine or tryptophan, likely indicating a read error. The CDR3 DNA reads as TGTGCCAGCAGCGCTCTAGCGGGAGCTTTCAATGAGCAGTTCATC. Its translation is CASSALAGAFNEQFI. The rearrangement joins TRBV7-2 to TRBJ2-1; 10 positions match TRBD2. V lost 5 bases to trimming and J lost 6 bases; unmatched junction nucleotides: 7. This CDR3 has 15 amino acids. CDR1 and CDR2 from the germline V gene are SGHTA and FQGNSA.

This clonotype was detected only a few times. J is TRBJ2-1 and V is TRBV6-2 or TRBV6-3; D might be TRBD2 (5 bases). V was cut by 5 bases and J by 7 bases, with 12 bases left in between. Germline loops: CDR1 MNHEY, CDR2 SVGEGT. This CDR3 is built from 13 residues. The CDR3 coding sequence is TGTGCCAGCAGTAGGACTGGCAGTAATGAGCAGTTCTTC. Amino acids: CASSRTGSNEQFF.

This clonotype has only a few counts. This chain connects TRBV27 to TRBJ1-5; D unclear. V gave up 0 bases and J gave up 2 bases, with 8 bases separating them. The length of the CDR3 is 15 residues. Germline loops: CDR1 MNHEY, CDR2 SMNVEV (reference sequence). The CDR3 protein is CASSLSVAGNQPQHF. CDR3 coding DNA: TGTGCCAGCAGTTTATCCGTCGCGGGCAATCAGCCCCAGCATTTT.

The V and J genes are TRBV28 and TRBJ1-5; 10 bases line up with TRBD1. V was pared by 8 bases and J by 6 bases, with 22 bases of the junction left unmatched. CDR1 and CDR2 from the germline V gene are MDHEN and SYDVKM. The CDR3 sequence is 19 residues long. CDR3 in DNA: TGTGCCAGCGGTGATGCACCCTCCGACAGGGGGCCCGGGGGTCAGCCCCAGCATTTT. This sequence encodes CASGDAPSDRGPGGQPQHF.

The sample holds a few counts of this clonotype. Here the CDR3 DNA reads TGTGCCAGCAGCCCCTTCCCTTTTGGGGAGCAGTTCTTC. As protein: CASSPFPFGEQFF. The J gene is TRBJ2-1, the V gene TRBV6-1; D not resolved. The germline CDR1 and CDR2 sequences are MNHNS and SASEGT. The CDR3 runs 13 residues. With 6 bases removed from V and 10 bases from J, the gap between germline ends came to 16 bases.

The chain has TRBV20-1 and TRBJ2-1; D ambiguous. V shed 6 bases and J shed 2 bases, with 23 bases lying between them. Germline lookup yields CDR1 DFQATT and CDR2 SNEGSKA (reference sequence). This CDR3 has 17 residues. The CDR3 DNA is TGCAGTGCCAATCGGACGGTTCTCCTGGGTCCCTACAATGAGCAGTTCTTC. It translates to CSANRTVLLGPYNEQFF.

This chain connects TRBV6-2 or TRBV6-3 to TRBJ2-7; D unresolved. There are 12 residues in the CDR3. Germline CDR1 MNHEY, CDR2 SVGEGT. V was pared by 6 bases and J by 7 bases, with 13 bases between. The CDR3 reads CASSYEMGEQYF. The CDR3 DNA reads TGTGCCAGCAGCTACGAAATGGGGGAGCAGTACTTC.

This clonotype has just a few counts. The gene calls are TRBV7-6 and TRBJ2-5; D ambiguous. Looked up from germline, CDR1 is SGHVS and CDR2 is FNYEAQ. CDR3 length equals 13 residues. The V gene lost 1 base and the J gene lost 5 bases, with 8 bases spanning the gap. CDR3 coding DNA: TGTGCCAGCAGCTTAGGGGCAAGGGAGACCCAGTACTTC. It encodes CASSLGARETQYF.

This clonotype was seen only once. The chain uses TRBV20-1 and TRBJ2-3; 10 nucleotides agree with TRBD2. J lost 2 bases, V lost 4 bases, and 9 bases had no gene match. Germline V lookup: CDR1 DFQATT, CDR2 SNEGSKA (reference sequence). The CDR3 length is 16 residues. In nucleotides, the CDR3 is TGCAGTGCTACTAGCGGGAGTTGGTCATCCACAGATACGCAGTATTTT. Its protein is CSATSGSWSSTDTQYF.